This is a list of T cell receptor beta chains from one sample in a study of cytomegalovirus exposure and HLA in healthy donors. Profiling relied on immunoSEQ multiplex PCR, and the TCRdb table lists in-frame clones only, not all of them. The table lists approximately 160,000 clones, 55% to 70% of them singletons. Sequencing was performed on PBMCs. Every receptor here comes from a middle-aged woman in good health and CMV-seropositive. Each CDR3 is given with its conserved first and last residue. A D gene is named only where the DNA matches it firmly. Not all rows give a size; the values are once, few, many and, for expanded clones, a class.

size	V	J	D	DNA	CDR3
few	TRBV5-1	TRBJ1-2	-	TGCGCCAGCAGCTTGGCCACAGGGTATGGCTACCCCTTC	CASSLATGYGYPF
-	TRBV27	TRBJ1-2	-	TGTGCCAGCAGTTTAGCGCGGGCTAACTATGGCTACACCTTC	CASSLARANYGYTF
-	TRBV11-2	TRBJ2-2	-	TGTGCCAGCAGCTTAGCGGGGGTGAACACCGGGGAGCTGTTTTTT	CASSLAGVNTGELFF
-	TRBV7-2	TRBJ2-7	-	TGTGCCAGCAGCTTAGCGGGGACTCTATCCTACGAGCAGTACTTC	CASSLAGTLSYEQYF
-	TRBV5-1	TRBJ1-2	TRBD1	TGCGCCAGCAGCTTGGATGGAACAGGGGTCGGCTACACCTTC	CASSLDGTGVGYTF
-	TRBV10-3	TRBJ2-3	-	TGTGCCATCAGTGAGTCGTGGGGGCTTACGCAGTATTTT	CAISESWGLTQYF
-	TRBV4-3	TRBJ2-7	-	TGCGCCAGCAGCCAGCGGGCGGACGAGGACTACGAGCAGTACTTC	CASSQRADEDYEQYF
-	TRBV11-2	TRBJ1-3	TRBD1	TGTGCCAGCAGCTCCACAGGGGGCCGCTCTGGAAACACCATATATTTT	CASSSTGGRSGNTIYF
-	TRBV6-6	TRBJ1-2	TRBD1	TGTGCCAGCAGTTACCGGGACAGGGGTAACTATGGCTACACCTTC	CASSYRDRGNYGYTF
-	TRBV7-9	TRBJ2-5	-	TGTGCCAGCAGCTTAGAGAGCGAGACCCAGTACTTC	CASSLESETQYF